The entry that follows covers one T cell receptor beta chain sequence. Its antigen is currently unknown. The data originate from a study of cytomegalovirus exposure and HLA in healthy donors. Notes on the study in general: V- and J-gene trimming of TCR beta was linked (in a later analysis) to a missense DCLRE1C variant. TCR beta sequences reportedly predicted most subjects' HLA-A and HLA-B alleles accurately. As was reported, the classifier diagnosed cytomegalovirus status with high specificity and sensitivity.

The PCR ran on 60 Vbeta and 13 Jbeta primers. Using immunoSEQ multiplex PCR, the repertoire was profiled, and TCRdb retains in-frame clones only, with some absent. The repertoire includes about 150,000 clones, around three quarters of them detected once, and around 3.2% sits in the top ten. Germline CDR1 and CDR2: SEHNR and FQNEAQ (reference sequence). V lost 5 bases, J lost 7 bases, and 11 bases stayed unmatched. The CDR3 is made up of 15 amino acids. At the time of sampling, donors were nominally healthy, though unrecorded immune exposures were likely. The J gene is TRBJ1-2, the V gene TRBV7-9, with TRBD1 matching 9 bases. The source material was PBMCs. This TCR derives from a man aged 35-49 years in good health and CMV-seronegative. The CDR3 region is CASSDTTGGNGGYTF. CDR3 DNA sequence: TGTGCCAGCAGCGATACGACAGGGGGAAATGGTGGCTACACCTTC.